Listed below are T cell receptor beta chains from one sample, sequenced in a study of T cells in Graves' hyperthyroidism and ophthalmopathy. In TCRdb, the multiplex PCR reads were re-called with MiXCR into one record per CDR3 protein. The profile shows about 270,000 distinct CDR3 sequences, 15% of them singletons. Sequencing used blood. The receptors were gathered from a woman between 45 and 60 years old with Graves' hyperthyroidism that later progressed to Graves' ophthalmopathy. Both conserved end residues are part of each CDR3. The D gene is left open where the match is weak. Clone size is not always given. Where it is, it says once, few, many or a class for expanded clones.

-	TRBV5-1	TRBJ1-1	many	TGCGCCAGCAGCTTGGGCCCACAGGGGAACACTGAAGCTTTCTTT	CASSLGPQGNTEAFF
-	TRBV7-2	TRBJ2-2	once	TGTGCCAGCAGTCCGACTAGAAGGCTAACCGGGGAGCTGTTTTTT	CASSPTRRLTGELFF
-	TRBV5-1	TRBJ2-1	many	TGCGCCAGCCGTTCCTACGATGAGCAGTTCTTC	CASRSYDEQFF
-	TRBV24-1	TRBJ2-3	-	TGTGCCACCGGCAGGACGACGGGAGATACGCAGTATTTT	CATGRTTGDTQYF
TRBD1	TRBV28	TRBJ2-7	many	TGTGCCAGCAGTCCACCGGACAGGGGGCGCTACGAGCAGTACTTC	CASSPPDRGRYEQYF
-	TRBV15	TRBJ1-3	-	TGTGCCACCAGCAGATCGGGACACCTCTCTGGAAACACCATATATTTT	CATSRSGHLSGNTIYF
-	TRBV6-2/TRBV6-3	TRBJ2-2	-	TGTGCCAGCATCCGGAGTGCGGAGACCGGGGAGCTGTTTTTT	CASIRSAETGELFF
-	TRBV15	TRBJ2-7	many	TGTGCCACCAGCAGAGGAGTAAATGGGGAGCAGTACTTC	CATSRGVNGEQYF
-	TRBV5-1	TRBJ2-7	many	TGCGCCAGCAGCCGCCGGGTTCCCGAGGACGAGCAGTACTTC	CASSRRVPEDEQYF
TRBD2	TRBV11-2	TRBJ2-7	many	TGTGCCAGCAGCTTAGCGGGGGGTCCCGGCTCCTACGAGCAGTACTTC	CASSLAGGPGSYEQYF
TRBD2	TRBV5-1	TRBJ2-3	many	TGCGCCAGCAGCTTGAGCGGGAGAGATACGCAGTATTTT	CASSLSGRDTQYF
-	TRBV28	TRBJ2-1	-	TGTGCCAGCAGGGAGGGGGCATCGTACAATGAGCAGTTCTTC	CASREGASYNEQFF
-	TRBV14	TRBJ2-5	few	TGTGCCAGCAGGCCGGGACTCCTACTCGAAGAGACCCAGTACTTC	CASRPGLLLEETQYF
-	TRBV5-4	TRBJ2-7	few	TGTGCCAGCAGCCAATCCGGAACTAACTACGAGCAGTACTTC	CASSQSGTNYEQYF
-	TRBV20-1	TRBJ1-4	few	TGCAGTGCTAGAGATCGTCACAACCTCAATGAAAAACTGTTTTTT	CSARDRHNLNEKLFF
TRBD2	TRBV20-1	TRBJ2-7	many	TGCAGTGCTAGAGTCCCTCTAGCGGGAGTTTACGAGCAGTACTTC	CSARVPLAGVYEQYF
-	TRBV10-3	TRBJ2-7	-	TGTGCCATCAGTGAGTCCGGAGTAGCCTCGGAATACGAGCAGTACTTC	CAISESGVASEYEQYF
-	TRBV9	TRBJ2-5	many	TGTGCCAGCAGCGTAGATCAGCTGGGGGCCCAGTACTTC	CASSVDQLGAQYF
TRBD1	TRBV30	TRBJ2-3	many	TGTGCCAGCGCTCGACAGGGAAGTGGGACAGATACGCAGTATTTT	CASARQGSGTDTQYF
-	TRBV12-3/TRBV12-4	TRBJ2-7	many	TGTGCCAGCAGCCCTCCCGCGGGACCCCACGAGCAGTACTTC	CASSPPAGPHEQYF
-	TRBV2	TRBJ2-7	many	TGTGCCAGCAGTGAATATGCGGGATCCTACGAGCAGTACTTC	CASSEYAGSYEQYF
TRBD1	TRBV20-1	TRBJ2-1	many	TGCAGTGCTTTACAGGGGGTCAGCTCCTACAATGAGCAGTTCTTC	CSALQGVSSYNEQFF
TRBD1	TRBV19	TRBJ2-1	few	TGTGCCAGTAGTCCAAGGACAGGGGGATGGGTAGCGGGCACCAGGAATGAGCAGTTCTTC	CASSPRTGGWVAGTRNEQFF
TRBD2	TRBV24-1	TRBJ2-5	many	TGTGCCACCAGTGACAGTAGCGGGAGTGGATGGGAGACCCAGTACTTC	CATSDSSGSGWETQYF
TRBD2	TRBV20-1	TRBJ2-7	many	TGCAGTGCTCAGACTAGCGGGGACTACGAGCAGTACTTC	CSAQTSGDYEQYF
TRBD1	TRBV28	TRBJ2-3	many	TGTGCCAGCAGTTCCTATCTCCAAAGACAGGGAGAGCAGTATTTT	CASSSYLQRQGEQYF
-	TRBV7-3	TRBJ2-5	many	TGTGCCAGCAGCTTAAGACGGGAAGAGACCCAGTACTTC	CASSLRREETQYF
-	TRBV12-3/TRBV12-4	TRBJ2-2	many	TGTGCCAGCAGTTTAGTTGGACTTAACACCGGGGAGCTGTTTTTT	CASSLVGLNTGELFF
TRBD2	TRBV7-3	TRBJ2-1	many	TGTGCCAGCAGCTTAGGAACGGCGGGAGAGGCGCAGTTCTTC	CASSLGTAGEAQFF
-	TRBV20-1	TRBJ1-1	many	TGCAGTGCTTCTAAAGGGACTTCTGCTGAAGCTTTCTTT	CSASKGTSAEAFF
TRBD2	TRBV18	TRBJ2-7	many	TGTGCCAGCTCACCTCTAGCGGGACTTGACGAGCAGTACTTC	CASSPLAGLDEQYF
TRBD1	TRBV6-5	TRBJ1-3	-	TGTGCCAGCGGCTTACGACAGGGCATAGTCTCTGGAAACACCATATATTTT	CASGLRQGIVSGNTIYF
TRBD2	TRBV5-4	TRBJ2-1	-	TGTGCCAGCAGCTTAGGACTAGCTTCTCATGAGCAGTTCTTC	CASSLGLASHEQFF
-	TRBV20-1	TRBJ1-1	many	TGCAGTGCTTCAGGGGTTTCCGCGGACACTGAAGCTTTCTTT	CSASGVSADTEAFF
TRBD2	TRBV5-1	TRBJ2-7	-	TGCGCCAGCAGCGTCGGGGGGCGGGAGGTCTACGAGCAGTACTTC	CASSVGGREVYEQYF
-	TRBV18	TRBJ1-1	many	TGTGCCAGCTCACCAATCCAGCGGGGAAGAACTGAAGCTTTCTTT	CASSPIQRGRTEAFF